This TCR beta chain was recovered during a study of vaccination and CD4 T cells after COVID-19. The overall study: The authors used overlapping spike peptides from SARS-CoV-2, HCoV-NL63, HCoV-OC43 and HCoV-229E to stimulate cells.

Stated treatment: approximately nine-day PBMC culture with coronavirus spike peptide pools or control peptides (ViraFEST assay). Culture of approximately 2 million PBMCs per well took place with 8.5 to 10 IU/ml IL-2 and 9 to 10 ug/ml peptide pools. To note about this clonotype: Its antigen is as yet unknown.

The Oncomine TCR Beta short-read assay was applied to DNA of cultured CD4+ T cells. Cultures of CD4+ T cells served as the source for extracting genomic DNA. TCRdb re-called the PCR reads with MiXCR, one entry per CDR3 protein. This table holds more than 20,000 distinct CDR3 sequences, 70% found once. Looked up from germline, CDR1 is DFQATT and CDR2 is SNEGSKA (reference sequence). V dropped 3 bases and J dropped 0 bases, with 12 bases sitting between them. This CDR3 spans 15 amino acids. The TCR was taken from a human donor who had recovered from COVID-19. V is TRBV20-1 and J is TRBJ1-5, with a possible D match to TRBD1 (6 bases). Sequenced input: CD4+ T cells from blood, cultured in vitro. In DNA form, the CDR3 reads TGCAGTGCTAGGGGGACACAATATAGCAATCAGCCCCAGCATTTT. Translating gives CSARGTQYSNQPQHF.